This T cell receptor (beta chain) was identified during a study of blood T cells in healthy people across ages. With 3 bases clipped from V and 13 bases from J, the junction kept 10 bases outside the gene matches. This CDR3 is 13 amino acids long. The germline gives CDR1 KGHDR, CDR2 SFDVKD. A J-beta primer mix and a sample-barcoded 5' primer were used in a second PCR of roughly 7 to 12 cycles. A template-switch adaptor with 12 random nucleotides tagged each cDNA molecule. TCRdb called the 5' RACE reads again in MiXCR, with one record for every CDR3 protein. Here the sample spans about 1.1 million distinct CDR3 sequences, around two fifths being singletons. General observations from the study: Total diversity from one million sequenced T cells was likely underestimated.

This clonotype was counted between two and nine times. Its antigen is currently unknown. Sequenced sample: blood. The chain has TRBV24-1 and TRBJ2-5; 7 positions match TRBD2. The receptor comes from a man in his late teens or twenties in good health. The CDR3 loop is CATSDGTIGRRYF. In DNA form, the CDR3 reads TGTGCCACCAGTGATGGGACTATAGGTCGACGGTACTTC.